Following are 24 T cell receptor beta chains from one sample sequenced in a study of shared clonotypes between healthy human individuals. This table comes from immunoSEQ multiplex PCR, and its TCRdb copy is limited to in-frame clones, with some not included. The table has roughly 2.1 million clones, about 92% seen once. CD45RO-negative cells were positively selected for CCR7, leaving out terminally differentiated effector memory CD45RA+ cells. The sample taken for sequencing was naive CD8+ T cells from PBMCs. Receptors originate from a young man in good health. Some clones in this sample may be carry-over from other donors' samples.

J is TRBJ2-5 and V is TRBV29-1, with 9 bases fitting TRBD1. CDR3 size: 16 residues. Germline V gives CDR1 SQVTM, CDR2 ANQGSEA. Trimming took 1 base from V and 5 from J; bases not matched to a gene: 11. The CDR3 nucleotides read TGCAGCGTTGAAGTCCCCGGACAGGGGAGGGTGGAGACCCAGTACTTC. It encodes CSVEVPGQGRVETQYF.

The chain combines TRBV7-8 with TRBJ2-5; D gene uncertain. In germline, CDR1 is SGHVS, CDR2 FQNEAQ. Trimming stripped 8 bases from V and 1 base from J, with 14 bases between. CDR3 size: 14 residues. The CDR3 DNA reads as TGTGCCAGCCGCTCACCGGGTGCCCAAGAGACCCAGTACTTC. As protein: CASRSPGAQETQYF. Combining the CDR3 with reference TRBV7-8 and TRBJ2-5 gives the whole variable domain GAGVSQSPRYKVAKRGQDVALRCDPISGHVSLFWYQQALGQGPEFLTYFQNEAQLDKSGLPSDRFFAERPEGSVSTLKIQRTQQEDSAVYLCASRSPGAQETQYFGPGTRLLVL.

J is TRBJ2-1 and V is TRBV6-5, with a possible D match to TRBD2 (5 bases). Trimming removed 4 bases at V and 2 bases at J, with 12 bases between. The length of the CDR3 is 15 residues. From germline, CDR1 is MNHEY and CDR2 SVGAGI. The CDR3 protein is CASSSNLGTYNEQFF. CDR3 bases: TGTGCCAGCAGTTCAAACCTCGGGACCTACAATGAGCAGTTCTTC.

V gene TRBV19 combines with J gene TRBJ1-5; D gene uncertain. This CDR3 spans 12 amino acids. Trimming removed 6 bases from V and 5 bases from J, with 8 bases in between. Germline V gene lookup returns CDR1 LNHDA and CDR2 SQIVND (reference sequence). The CDR3 DNA sequence: TGTGCCAGTAGGGCGGCGGATCAGCCCCAGCATTTT. This gives the protein CASRAADQPQHF.

The chain links TRBV19 to TRBJ2-7; the D gene could be TRBD1 or TRBD2 (5 bases each). CDR1 and CDR2 from the germline V gene are LNHDA and SQIVND (reference sequence). V was shortened by 3 bases and J by 4 bases, with 19 bases between the two germline ends. This CDR3 has 16 amino acids. The CDR3 loop is CASSIAPRDPRYEQYF. CDR3 DNA sequence: TGTGCCAGTAGTATTGCCCCTCGGGACCCACGTTACGAGCAGTACTTC.

The chain uses TRBV7-9 and TRBJ2-1, with no clear D. This CDR3 comprises 12 residues. Trimming took 5 bases from V and 8 from J, leaving 10 bases between them. Germline CDR1 and CDR2: SEHNR and FQNEAQ (reference sequence). CDR3: CASSPPSHEQFF. Here the CDR3 DNA reads TGTGCCAGCAGCCCCCCTTCTCATGAGCAGTTCTTC.

V is TRBV2 and J is TRBJ1-5; 7 positions match TRBD1. The CDR3 consists of 17 residues. With V trimmed by 2 bases and J by 4 bases, 11 bases remained unmatched. CDR1 is SNHLY and CDR2 is FYNNEI in the germline V gene. CDR3 nucleotides: TGTGCCAGCAGTGAATGGTCCTTACAGGGGCCAAATCAGCCCCAGCATTTT. Translation: CASSEWSLQGPNQPQHF.

The chain carries TRBV11-2 and TRBJ2-1; no clear D. V lost 1 base and J lost 9, with 10 bases in between. The CDR3 totals 13 residues. Germline CDR1 and CDR2: SGHAT and FQNNGV. This chain's CDR3 is CASSLVMGGEQFF. The CDR3 nucleotides are TGTGCCAGCAGCTTAGTAATGGGTGGTGAGCAGTTCTTC.

As to this clone: The sample carries other DNA sequences with the same CDR3. The V gene is TRBV27, the J gene TRBJ2-3; tentatively, D is TRBD1 or TRBD2 (6 bases each). V shed 7 bases and J shed 6 bases, with 14 bases lying between them. Germline CDR1 reads MNHEY; CDR2 reads SMNVEV (reference sequence). The CDR3 length is 13 residues. CDR3 coding DNA: TGTGCCAGCACTGGAGGGGGAGGTGATACGCAGTATTTT. It specifies CASTGGGGDTQYF.

CDR3 in DNA: TGTGCCAGCAGCGTACCCAGCAGGGGAGGCACCGGGGAGCTGTTTTTT. Encoded protein: CASSVPSRGGTGELFF. The V gene is TRBV9, the J gene TRBJ2-2; D is possibly TRBD1 or TRBD2 (6 bases each). Trimming removed 1 base at V and 4 bases at J, with 14 bases between. Germline CDR1 is SGDLS and CDR2 is YYNGEE. The CDR3 contains 16 residues. Looking up the rest from reference TRBV9 and TRBJ2-2 gives the full variable domain: DSGVTQTPKHLITATGQRVTLRCSPRSGDLSVYWYQQSLDQGLQFLIQYYNGEERAKGNILERFSAQQFPDLHSELNLSSLELGDSALYFCASSVPSRGGTGELFFGEGSRLTVL.

The chain recombines TRBV19 with TRBJ1-5; a possible D gene is TRBD1 (6 bases). The V and J ends lost 0 bases and 5 bases respectively, with 8 bases between them. CDR3 length: 14 amino acids. Germline V lookup: CDR1 LNHDA, CDR2 SQIVND (reference sequence). The CDR3 DNA sequence: TGTGCCAGTAGTATAGAGGGGGCGTATCAGCCCCAGCATTTT. Amino acids: CASSIEGAYQPQHF.

J is TRBJ2-3 and V is TRBV21-1; the table assigns TRBD2, which was not confirmed against the DNA. TRBV21-1 is classified as a pseudogene. The CDR3 totals 17 residues. CDR3 coding DNA: TGTGCCAGCAGCATACCCTGTGGGCGGAGGAGCACAGATACGCAGTATTTT. This gives the protein CASSIPCGRRSTDTQYF.

The CDR3 spells CASSALTGNTEAFF. DNA of the CDR3: TGTGCCAGTAGTGCCCTTACAGGGAACACTGAAGCTTTCTTT. J is TRBJ1-1 and V is TRBV19; D may be TRBD1 (5 bases). This CDR3 spans 14 amino acids. V gave up 5 bases and J gave up 1 base, with 11 bases separating them. CDR1 and CDR2 (germline): LNHDA, SQIVND (reference sequence).

A single count supports this clone. The gene calls are TRBV28 and TRBJ1-5, with 10 nucleotides matching TRBD1. The CDR3 loop spans 14 amino acids. Trimming removed 6 bases from V and 4 bases from J; junction bases left unmatched: 3. From germline, CDR1 is MDHEN and CDR2 SYDVKM. The CDR3 DNA sequence: TGTGCCAGCAGCATGGGACAGGGGAATCAGCCCCAGCATTTT. Translating gives CASSMGQGNQPQHF.

The chain combines TRBV4-3 with TRBJ2-5, with 7 bases fitting TRBD2. The V segment lost 4 bases and the J segment 5 bases; nucleotides outside the gene matches: 7. The CDR3 covers 14 residues. Germline CDR1 reads LGHNA; CDR2 reads YSLEER. The CDR3 region has the DNA TGCGCCAGCAGCCCAGGGAGGGGAGGGGAGACCCAGTACTTC. As protein: CASSPGRGGETQYF.

The chain has TRBV23-1 and TRBJ2-2; 9 nucleotides line up with TRBD2. TRBV23-1 is recorded as an ORF, its role being uncertain. J was trimmed by 4 bases and V by 5 bases; bases with no gene match: 5. CDR3 length equals 15 residues. DNA of the CDR3: TGCGCCAGCAGTAATAGCGGGAGATCCACCGGGGAGCTGTTTTTT. Translating it yields CASSNSGRSTGELFF.

The V call is TRBV7-9, the J call TRBJ1-2, with D unresolved. The CDR3 runs to 15 residues. Deletions cut 1 base from V and 2 bases from J, with 11 bases between. From germline, CDR1 is SEHNR and CDR2 FQNEAQ (reference sequence). CDR3: CASSLDLRTNYGYTF. The CDR3 DNA sequence: TGTGCCAGCAGCTTAGATCTCAGAACCAACTATGGCTACACCTTC. Variable domain in full (rest from reference TRBV7-9 and TRBJ1-2): DTGVSQNPRHKITKRGQNVTFRCDPISEHNRLYWYRQTLGQGPEFLTYFQNEAQLEKSRLLSDRFSAERPKGSFSTLEIQRTEQGDSAMYLCASSLDLRTNYGYTFGSGTRLTVV.

As concerns this clone: Other DNA sequences of this sample code for an identical CDR3. The chain carries TRBV6-5 and TRBJ2-7; possible D gene TRBD2, 5 bases. Trimming removed 0 bases from V and 1 base from J, with 7 bases in between. The germline V gene encodes CDR1 MNHEY and CDR2 SVGAGI. The CDR3 runs 14 residues. CDR3 loop: CASSYSGESYEQYF. CDR3 nucleotide sequence: TGTGCCAGCAGTTACTCTGGGGAGTCCTACGAGCAGTACTTC.

The chain links TRBV7-9 to TRBJ2-7, with 10 bases matching TRBD1. The CDR3 is 14 residues long. The J segment lost 6 bases and the V segment lost 8 bases, leaving 10 bases of the junction unmatched. Germline CDR1 and CDR2: SEHNR and FQNEAQ (reference sequence). CDR3 nucleotide sequence: TGTGCCAGCCACGCAGGGGGACAGGGGAGCGAGCAGTACTTC. Its protein product is CASHAGGQGSEQYF.

On this clone itself: Other DNA sequences in the sample encode the same CDR3. The chain employs TRBV9 and TRBJ2-3; D perhaps matches TRBD2 (5 bases). The CDR3 length is 13 residues. The V end lost 3 bases, the J end lost 1 base, and 6 bases lay between the germline ends. The germline CDR1 and CDR2 sequences are SGDLS and YYNGEE. CDR3 residues: CASSGSGTDTQYF. CDR3 DNA sequence: TGTGCCAGCAGCGGTAGCGGCACAGATACGCAGTATTTT.

This rearrangement joins TRBV7-3 to TRBJ2-1; the D gene is possibly TRBD2 (6 bases). Germline loops: CDR1 SGHTA, CDR2 FQGTGA. This CDR3 spans 18 amino acids. Trimming took 1 base from V and 2 from J, leaving 18 bases between them. CDR3 sequence: CASSLKAAGTHTYNEQFF. CDR3 bases: TGTGCCAGCAGCTTAAAAGCGGCCGGGACTCATACCTACAATGAGCAGTTCTTC.

J is TRBJ2-2 and V is TRBV6-5; no clear D. Per germline, CDR1 MNHEY and CDR2 SVGAGI. Trimming took off 1 base at V and 8 bases at J, with 11 bases between the two ends. The CDR3 covers 14 residues. The CDR3 region has the DNA TGTGCCAGCAGTTACTGGGCCACCGGTGGGGAGCTGTTTTTT. Translation gives CASSYWATGGELFF.

The V and J genes are TRBV30 and TRBJ2-7; no firm D call. This CDR3 is built from 14 residues. Germline V gene lookup returns CDR1 GTSNPN and CDR2 SVGIG (reference sequence). Deletions cut 2 bases from V and 3 bases from J, with 14 bases between. This CDR3 reads CAWSPRLSYYEQYF. Here the CDR3 DNA reads TGTGCCTGGAGTCCCAGGCTCTCATACTACGAGCAGTACTTC.

This clone was observed a handful of times. The chain is built from TRBV7-6 and TRBJ1-5, with TRBD1 matching over 10 bases. The CDR3 length is 14 residues. The V segment lost 4 bases and the J segment 7 bases; nucleotides outside the gene matches: 4. Per germline, CDR1 SGHVS and CDR2 FNYEAQ. The CDR3 nucleotides read TGTGCCAGCAGCTCCGGGACAGGGGTCCAGCCCCAGCATTTT. Protein: CASSSGTGVQPQHF.